The rows below give T cell receptor beta chains drawn from one sample of a study of human T cells and chemical hapten exposure. TCRdb used MiXCR to reprocess the RACE reads, holding one entry per CDR3 protein. The sample includes some 170,000 distinct CDR3 sequences, about a quarter seen only once; the top ten take around 2.3%. Sample: whole blood, taken in connection with sensitization to the hapten diphenylcyclopropenone (DPC). All receptors derive from a woman aged 18-29 years with alopecia areata. Some clones in this sample may be carry-over from other donors' samples. CDR3s include the opening cysteine and the closing phenylalanine or tryptophan. The order of the fields is clone size, D gene, V gene, J gene, CDR3 protein, CDR3 DNA. A D gene is named only where the DNA matches it firmly. Not every row has a clone size; where given, it reads once, few, many or a size class.

clone_size: few; d_call: NA; v_call: TRBV29-1; j_call: TRBJ1-1; cdr3_aa: CSVRTMNTEAFF; cdr3_nt: TGCAGCGTTCGTACGATGAACACTGAAGCTTTCTTT
clone_size: NA; d_call: NA; v_call: TRBV7-9; j_call: TRBJ1-1; cdr3_aa: CASSLTQNTEAFF; cdr3_nt: TGTGCCAGCAGCTTAACTCAGAACACTGAAGCTTTCTTT
clone_size: NA; d_call: NA; v_call: TRBV6-2/TRBV6-3; j_call: TRBJ2-5; cdr3_aa: CASSYSGFQETQYF; cdr3_nt: TGTGCCAGCAGTTACTCGGGGTTCCAAGAGACCCAGTACTTC
clone_size: few; d_call: TRBD1; v_call: TRBV12-3/TRBV12-4; j_call: TRBJ1-6; cdr3_aa: CASSPGQVNSPLHF; cdr3_nt: TGTGCCAGCAGCCCGGGACAGGTTAATTCACCCCTCCACTTT
clone_size: NA; d_call: NA; v_call: TRBV3-1; j_call: TRBJ2-3; cdr3_aa: CASSQDPRTTDTQYF; cdr3_nt: TGTGCCAGCAGCCAAGATCCCCGGACCACAGATACGCAGTATTTT
clone_size: NA; d_call: NA; v_call: TRBV12-3/TRBV12-4; j_call: TRBJ1-2; cdr3_aa: CASSFGAGYGYTF; cdr3_nt: TGTGCCAGCAGTTTTGGGGCGGGCTATGGCTACACCTTC
clone_size: few; d_call: NA; v_call: TRBV9; j_call: TRBJ2-1; cdr3_aa: CASSEQDSNEQFF; cdr3_nt: TGTGCCAGCAGCGAACAGGACAGCAATGAGCAGTTCTTC
clone_size: few; d_call: NA; v_call: TRBV25-1; j_call: TRBJ2-7; cdr3_aa: CASSDEGSQYF; cdr3_nt: TGTGCCAGCAGTGACGAAGGGTCCCAGTACTTC
clone_size: NA; d_call: TRBD1; v_call: TRBV11-2; j_call: TRBJ2-3; cdr3_aa: CASSTGQAPRTDTQYF; cdr3_nt: TGTGCCAGCAGCACCGGACAGGCGCCACGCACAGATACGCAGTATTTT
clone_size: few; d_call: NA; v_call: TRBV27; j_call: TRBJ2-1; cdr3_aa: CASSYGLSSYNEQFF; cdr3_nt: TGTGCCAGCAGTTATGGGTTAAGCTCCTACAATGAGCAGTTCTTC
clone_size: NA; d_call: NA; v_call: TRBV5-1; j_call: TRBJ2-1; cdr3_aa: CASRGHPLNEQFF; cdr3_nt: TGCGCCAGCCGGGGACACCCGCTCAATGAGCAGTTCTTC
clone_size: NA; d_call: TRBD1; v_call: TRBV29-1; j_call: TRBJ2-1; cdr3_aa: CSVTQSGTGINEQFF; cdr3_nt: TGCAGCGTTACCCAATCCGGGACAGGGATCAATGAGCAGTTCTTC